This TCR beta chain was profiled in a study of blood T cell repertoires in COVID-19. On the study more broadly: The United States, Italy and Spain were the sources of the acute and convalescent COVID-19 samples.

The germline CDR1 and CDR2 sequences are SGHDN and FVKESK. J lost 5 bases, V lost 1 base, and 4 bases had no gene match. The CDR3 consists of 14 residues. Assay used: immunoSEQ multiplex PCR; TCRdb lists only in-frame clones, some missing. Among roughly 150,000 clones listed, roughly nine tenths were seen once. Source material: peripheral blood. The TCR sequence derives from a human donor in a cohort sampled during active COVID-19. This rearrangement joins TRBV14 to TRBJ1-2; TRBD1 matches 7 bases. CDR3 bases: TGTGCCAGCAGCCAAGTGGACAGGCAATATGGCTACACCTTC. Residues: CASSQVDRQYGYTF.